This TCR beta chain was captured in a study of T cell repertoires in cytomegalovirus infection. Study information: Evidence of both CMV infection and a matching HLA type came from public TCR beta signatures.

TCRdb reanalysed the reads using MiXCR and keeps one entry per CDR3 protein. This sample carries around 260,000 distinct CDR3 sequences, about 25% of them seen once, and the ten largest clones take more than 11%. This CDR3 region has 15 residues. Trimming shortened V by 2 bases and J by 0 bases, and 9 bases separated the two germline ends. Per germline, CDR1 SEHNR and CDR2 FQNEAQ (reference sequence). This clonotype has only a few counts. Its antigen is as yet unknown. Study-level points and caveats: People with CMV and the relevant HLA were identified by cumulative public TCR beta family frequency. CMV-specific HLA-C-restricted TCR beta clonotypes dominated the ex vivo response.

This chain links TRBV7-9 with TRBJ2-3; D is uncertain. Sequenced: PBMCs. This clonotype originated in a human donor in good health (CMV status not recorded). Some clones in this sample may be carry-over from other donors' samples. CDR3 protein: CASSLSAASTDTQYF. The CDR3, as DNA: TGTGCCAGCAGCTTATCCGCCGCTAGCACAGATACGCAGTATTTT. Drawing the rest from reference TRBV7-9 and TRBJ2-3, the complete variable domain is DTGVSQNPRHKITKRGQNVTFRCDPISEHNRLYWYRQTLGQGPEFLTYFQNEAQLEKSRLLSDRFSAERPKGSFSTLEIQRTEQGDSAMYLCASSLSAASTDTQYFGPGTRLTVL.